The entry below gives a single TCR beta chain sequence along with its context. What it binds is not known. Deletions cut 6 bases from V and 3 bases from J, with 12 bases between. The CDR3 sequence is 13 residues long. Per germline, CDR1 SEHNR and CDR2 FQNEAQ (reference sequence). The data derive from a study of shared clonotypes between healthy human individuals. The method was immunoSEQ multiplex PCR; TCRdb's version includes in-frame clones alone and lacks a portion of them. The sample lists roughly 1,500,000 clones; approximately 98.5% were seen once. The study, taken as a whole, reports: Generally, naive subsets came out with larger estimated richness than memory subsets. In a handful of donors, around 5% of naive CD4 clonotypes appeared in common. Incomplete sequencing of sorted subsets was indicated by rarefaction despite large depth.

This TCR came from a man in his thirties or forties in good health. The material sequenced was naive CD4+ T cells sorted from blood. Noted subset: CD45RA+ positively selected. This sequence joins TRBV7-9 and TRBJ2-7, with D possibly matching TRBD1 (5 bases). The CDR3 DNA follows: TGTGCCAGCAGGGGGCTTGCCGACTACGAGCAGTACTTC. Its protein is CASRGLADYEQYF.